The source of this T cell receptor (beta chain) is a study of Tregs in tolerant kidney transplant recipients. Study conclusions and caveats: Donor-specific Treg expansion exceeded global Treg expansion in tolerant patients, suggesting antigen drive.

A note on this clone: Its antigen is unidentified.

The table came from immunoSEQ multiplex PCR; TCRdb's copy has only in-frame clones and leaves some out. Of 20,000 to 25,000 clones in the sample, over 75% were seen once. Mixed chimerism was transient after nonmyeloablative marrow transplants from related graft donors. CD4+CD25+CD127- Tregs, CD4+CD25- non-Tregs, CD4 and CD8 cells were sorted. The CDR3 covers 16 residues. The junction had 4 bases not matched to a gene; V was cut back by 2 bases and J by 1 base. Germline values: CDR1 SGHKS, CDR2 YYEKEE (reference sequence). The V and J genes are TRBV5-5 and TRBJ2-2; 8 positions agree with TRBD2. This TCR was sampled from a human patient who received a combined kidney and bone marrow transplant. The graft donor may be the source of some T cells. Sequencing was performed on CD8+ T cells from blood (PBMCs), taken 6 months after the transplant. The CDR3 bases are TGTGCCAGCAGCTTTTCCGCGGGGGGGAACACCGGGGAGCTGTTTTTT. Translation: CASSFSAGGNTGELFF.